These 20 T cell receptor beta chains came from one sample sequenced in a study of control samples from healthy donors and cancer patients. Sequencing used immunoSEQ multiplex PCR; TCRdb keeps in-frame clones, though not all of them. Of around 130,000 clones listed, more than 75% are singletons. What was sequenced was blood. These TCRs come from a young man in good health.

This chain links TRBV7-6 with TRBJ2-3; D tentatively reads TRBD1 or TRBD2 (5 bases each). CDR3 length: 18 residues. Germline CDR1 SGHVS, CDR2 FNYEAQ. V was shortened by 5 bases and J by 0 bases, with 21 bases between the two germline ends. CDR3 bases: TGTGCCAGCAGCCCGCGGCCCCAGGGAGCGGTTAGCACAGATACGCAGTATTTT. Amino acid sequence: CASSPRPQGAVSTDTQYF.

The chain uses TRBV6-6 and TRBJ1-5; 7 bases line up with TRBD1. Per germline, CDR1 MNHNY and CDR2 SVGAGI (reference sequence). V gave up 2 bases and J gave up 3 bases; unmatched junction bases: 7. The CDR3 is 16 residues long. The DNA for the CDR3 is TGTGCCAGCAGTTACCGTACAGGGGTTGTCAATCAGCCCCAGCATTTT. It specifies CASSYRTGVVNQPQHF.

Worth noting for this clone: The sample holds other DNA sequences that translate to the same CDR3. The rearrangement links TRBV5-1 to TRBJ2-6; maybe TRBD1 (6 bases). Trimming pared 0 bases from V and 4 bases from J, leaving 8 bases between. Germline V lookup: CDR1 SGHRS, CDR2 YFSETQ. This CDR3 region has 15 residues. The CDR3 region is CASSLAGVGANVLTF. The CDR3 DNA reads TGCGCCAGCAGCTTGGCAGGGGTCGGGGCCAACGTCCTGACTTTC.

At least ten counts were recorded for this clone. The chain recombines TRBV25-1 with TRBJ1-1, with a possible D match to TRBD1 (6 bases). V shed 7 bases and J shed 2 bases, with 14 bases lying between them. CDR3 length: 14 residues. Looked up from germline, CDR1 is MGHDK and CDR2 is SYGVNS. The CDR3: CASKTGNLNTEAFF. The DNA of the CDR3 is TGTGCCAGCAAAACAGGGAATCTTAACACTGAAGCTTTCTTT.

The chain has TRBV6-1 and TRBJ2-3, with D possibly TRBD1 on 5 matching bases. CDR1 and CDR2 (germline): MNHNS, SASEGT. The CDR3 runs 13 residues. Trimming shortened V by 2 bases and J by 4 bases, and 7 bases separated the two germline ends. This chain's CDR3 is CASSEWGPDTQYF. The CDR3, as DNA: TGTGCCAGCAGTGAATGGGGCCCAGATACGCAGTATTTT.

V is TRBV5-1 and J is TRBJ1-3, with 9 nucleotides matching TRBD1. This CDR3 has 16 residues. The V segment lost 4 bases and the J segment 0 bases; nucleotides outside the gene matches: 5. Germline V CDR1 and CDR2: SGHRS, YFSETQ. CDR3 nucleotides: TGCGCCAGCAGCATCGGACAGGGGTCCTCTGGAAACACCATATATTTT. Its protein is CASSIGQGSSGNTIYF. The whole variable domain, filled in from reference TRBV5-1 and TRBJ1-3, reads KAGVTQTPRYLIKTRGQQVTLSCSPISGHRSVSWYQQTPGQGLQFLFEYFSETQRNKGNFPGRFSGRQFSNSRSEMNVSTLELGDSALYLCASSIGQGSSGNTIYFGEGSWLTVV.

This clone has a handful of counts. This chain links TRBV18 with TRBJ1-1; D call uncertain. V was trimmed by 2 bases and J by 7 bases, leaving 17 bases between them. Germline lookup yields CDR1 KGHSH and CDR2 LQKENI. This CDR3 region has 15 residues. The CDR3 is CASSPSDGFGVEAFF. DNA for the CDR3: TGTGCCAGCTCACCATCTGACGGGTTCGGGGTTGAAGCTTTCTTT.

The chain joins TRBV24-1 to TRBJ2-1; TRBD1 or TRBD2 may be the D gene (5 bases each). CDR3 length: 15 residues. Looked up from germline, CDR1 is KGHDR and CDR2 is SFDVKD. Trimming pared 6 bases from V and 4 bases from J, leaving 15 bases between. CDR3 residues: CATSRDPLKYNEQFF. The DNA of the CDR3 is TGTGCCACCAGTAGGGACCCGTTGAAGTACAATGAGCAGTTCTTC.

V is TRBV6-6 and J is TRBJ1-1; 9 bases map to TRBD1. Germline V gene lookup returns CDR1 MNHNY and CDR2 SVGAGI (reference sequence). The trim removed 5 bases at V and 0 bases at J, leaving 13 bases unmatched. The CDR3 has 18 residues. CDR3 region: CASSPYRGRNVMNTEAFF. CDR3 bases: TGTGCCAGCAGTCCTTACAGGGGGCGAAATGTAATGAACACTGAAGCTTTCTTT.

The chain uses TRBV6-6 and TRBJ2-7, with D hard to call. CDR3 length equals 12 residues. Trimming stripped 4 bases from V and 2 bases from J, with 6 bases between. Germline V gene sequence: CDR1 MNHNY, CDR2 SVGAGI (reference sequence). The CDR3: CASSWNAYEQYV. The CDR3, as DNA: TGTGCCAGCAGTTGGAATGCCTACGAGCAGTACGTC.

The V gene is TRBV12-5, the J gene TRBJ1-2, with a tentative D call TRBD1 (6 bases). The CDR3 extends over 13 amino acids. The V gene's germline CDR1 is LGHNT and CDR2 FRNRAP. V dropped 2 bases and J dropped 8 bases, with 12 bases sitting between them. This CDR3 is CASGLPGAQGYTF. In nucleotides, the CDR3 is TGTGCTAGTGGTTTGCCGGGGGCGCAGGGCTACACCTTC.

This chain connects TRBV2 to TRBJ1-6; D unclear. The V end was cut by 2 bases, the J end by 15 bases, with 20 bases between. Germline CDR1 is SNHLY and CDR2 is FYNNEI. CDR3 length: 15 amino acids. CDR3 sequence (DNA): TGTGCCAGCAGTGAACGGACGGCGGCCTTGGCTTTCCTCCACTTT. It specifies CASSERTAALAFLHF.

V is TRBV4-2 and J is TRBJ1-4, with 7 positions matching TRBD1. Germline V gene data show CDR1 as LGHNA and CDR2 as YNFKEQ. The CDR3 consists of 16 residues. J was trimmed by 7 bases and V by 0 bases; bases with no gene match: 8. DNA of the CDR3: TGTGCCAGCAGCCAAGAATCGCAAGGGGGCGGTGAAAAACTGTTTTTT. The encoded protein is CASSQESQGGGEKLFF.

V is TRBV6-5 and J is TRBJ1-1, with D maybe TRBD1 (5 bases). CDR1 and CDR2 from the germline V gene are MNHEY and SVGAGI. Trimming stripped 10 bases from V and 3 bases from J, with 12 bases between. This CDR3 comprises 12 residues. CDR3 region: CATQGMDTEAFF. The DNA of the CDR3 is TGTGCCACGCAGGGTATGGACACTGAAGCTTTCTTT.

V gene TRBV27 combines with J gene TRBJ2-1; 8 bases align to TRBD1. V was clipped by 6 bases and J by 3 bases; unmatched bases: 7. This CDR3 has 15 residues. From germline, CDR1 is MNHEY and CDR2 SMNVEV (reference sequence). CDR3 nucleotides: TGTGCCAGCAGACTGGACAGGGATAACTACAATGAGCAGTTCTTC. Its protein product is CASRLDRDNYNEQFF.

This chain links TRBV29-1 with TRBJ1-2; possibly TRBD1 for D (5 bases). Germline V CDR1 and CDR2: SQVTM, ANQGSEA. The CDR3 consists of 11 residues. V dropped 6 bases and J dropped 2 bases, with 7 bases sitting between them. The DNA of the CDR3 is TGCAGCGTGACAGCGAACTATGGCTACACCTTC. It specifies CSVTANYGYTF.

The chain joins TRBV6-1 to TRBJ2-3; TRBD2 matches 7 bases. The CDR3 spans 15 residues. V lost 2 bases and J lost 5; bases outside the gene matches: 7. Germline lookup yields CDR1 MNHNS and CDR2 SASEGT. This CDR3 is CASSELSGEIDTQYF. CDR3 DNA: TGTGCCAGCAGTGAACTCAGCGGGGAAATAGATACGCAGTATTTT.

The rearrangement uses TRBV12-5 and TRBJ1-5; tentatively, D is TRBD1 (5 bases). V was trimmed by 4 bases and J by 5 bases, leaving 12 bases between them. The CDR3 runs to 14 residues. Germline CDR1 reads LGHNT; CDR2 reads FRNRAP. In DNA, the CDR3 is TGTGCTAGTGGTTGGAGACAGACAGATCAGCCCCAGCATTTT. The encoded protein is CASGWRQTDQPQHF.

The chain is built from TRBV11-3 and TRBJ2-5; a weak D match, TRBD1 (6 bases). The CDR3 is 13 amino acids. V dropped 5 bases and J dropped 4 bases, with 11 bases sitting between them. Looked up from germline, CDR1 is SGHNT and CDR2 is YENEEA. The CDR3 reads CASSPGVPETQYF. CDR3 in DNA: TGTGCCAGCAGCCCAGGGGTACCAGAGACCCAGTACTTC.

The rearrangement links TRBV3-1 (or the pseudogene TRBV3-2) to TRBJ1-6; D gene ambiguous. The CDR3 runs 12 residues. Germline assignment: CDR1 LGHDT and CDR2 YNNKEL (reference sequence). V lost 4 bases, J lost 13 bases, and 11 bases lay in between. CDR3 residues: CASSLREGPLHF. The CDR3 region has the DNA TGTGCCAGCAGCCTCCGGGAAGGGCCCCTCCACTTT.